This TCR beta chain was recovered during a study of beta chain features in type 1 diabetes. Study-wide results and limits: A cDNA-based sequencing approach could over-represent cells with high TCR expression. In all four CD4+ subsets, TCRB CDR3 length was significantly, moderately reduced in type 1 diabetes.

Points on this clone: The target antigen is unknown.

Reverse transcribing all isolated RNA meant expressed TCRB transcripts were sequenced. Profiled with immunoSEQ multiplex PCR; TCRdb holds only in-frame clones, not every one. Of about 170,000 clones listed, less than 10% are singletons. The length of the CDR3 is 11 residues. Germline V gives CDR1 SNHLY, CDR2 FYNNEI. V lost 8 bases to trimming and J lost 2 bases, with 3 bases between them. The chain combines TRBV2 with TRBJ2-2, with D uncertain. Sequenced material: central memory CD4+ T cells from blood. The source is a young man with type 1 diabetes. The CDR3 nucleotides read TGTGCCAGCTCTAACACCGGGGAGCTGTTTTTT. It codes for CASSNTGELFF.